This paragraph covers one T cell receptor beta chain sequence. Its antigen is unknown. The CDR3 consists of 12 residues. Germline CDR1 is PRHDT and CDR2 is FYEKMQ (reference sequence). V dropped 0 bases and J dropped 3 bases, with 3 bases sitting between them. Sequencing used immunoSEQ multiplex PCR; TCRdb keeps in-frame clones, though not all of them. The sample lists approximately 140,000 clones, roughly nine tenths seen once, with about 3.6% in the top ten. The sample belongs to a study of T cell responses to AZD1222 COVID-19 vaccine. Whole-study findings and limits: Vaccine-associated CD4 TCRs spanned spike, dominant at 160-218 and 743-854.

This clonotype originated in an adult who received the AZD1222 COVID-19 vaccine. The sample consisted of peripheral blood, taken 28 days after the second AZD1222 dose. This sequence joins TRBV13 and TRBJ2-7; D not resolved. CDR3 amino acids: CASSLGSYEQYF. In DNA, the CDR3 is TGTGCCAGCAGCTTAGGTAGCTACGAGCAGTACTTC.